The T cell receptor beta chain under discussion was sequenced for a study of blood T cell repertoires in COVID-19 (dated by TCRdb to 2018 to 2020). Broadly, across the study: The collaborator samples originated in the United States, Italy and Spain and spanned the acute and convalescent phases of COVID-19. The material from the prospective study consisted of cDNA or gDNA derived from T cells, B-cell-depleted T cells, or PBMCs. Subjects who had been exposed to COVID-19, were actively infected with it, or had recovered from it provided the deeply sampled blood TCRbeta repertoires that made up the dataset. The repertoires were made available in a free public database intended to serve as a resource for research on the immune response to SARS-CoV-2. The samples were drawn from two sources: the first 160 participants of the ongoing ImmuneRACE study, and 950 to 1,500 subjects contributed by 6 global collaborators. Nearly every sample came with metadata listing a de-identified subject ID, COVID-19 status, age in years and sex. Where available, HLA class I and class II types were obtained from metadata supplied by the sample provider rather than from assay-based typing.

Ends trimmed: V by 4 bases, J by 4 bases; bases unmatched to a gene: 7. From its cysteine to its phenylalanine, the CDR3 spans 16 amino acids. The entry retains the CDR3 DNA only, 48 bases that are in frame from base 1. Sequences SGHTA (CDR1) and FQGTGA (CDR2) are obtained from the germline V gene. Concerning this clone itself: Its binding antigen is unknown. Base qualities are not recorded, but no much larger clone differs from it by a single base.

TCRbeta CDR3 regions were amplified from genomic DNA by means of the immunoSEQ Assay, a bias-controlled multiplex PCR. Concerning the study's data processing: The number of nucleated cells in each sample was estimated by amplification of reference gene primers within the assay. To quantify the absolute abundance of each unique TCRbeta CDR3 rearrangement, sequence reads were collapsed and filtered. Productive Simpson clonality was computed per sample as the square root of Simpson's diversity index over productive rearrangements. Sourced from immuneACCESS, this table was stored by TCRdb with only in-frame sequences that have V and J called. A share of the clones is absent; for the studies checked, an unresolved V gene accounts for under half, and the remainder has no known explanation. V and J calls and clone size are given by that table; D and trimming were obtained from the DNA. The sample profile shows 350,000 or so clones; around 89% of them were found once. The top ten constitute 6.5% of the sample.

Broader findings and caveats from the paper: The amount of clinical and demographic metadata varied by source and participant and was provided uncurated.

Whole blood was collected in K2EDTA tubes by collaborating institutions according to the institutions' own protocols. For TCRbeta analysis, collaborators shipped samples in one of three forms: frozen whole blood, isolated PBMCs, or DNA extracted from either of those sample types. The sequenced material came from peripheral blood. The receptor was derived from a man between 18 and 29 years old with active or convalescent COVID-19. The chain is assembled from TRBV7-3 and TRBJ2-1; TRBD1 lines up with 10 middle nucleotides. The DNA is TGTGCCAGCAGCTCTACCGGGACAGGGGCATACAATGAGCAGTTCTTC. This is translated as CASSSTGTGAYNEQFF.